Each of the 10 T cell receptor beta chains below was sequenced from the same sample in a study of PD-1 blockade in classical Hodgkin lymphoma. Libraries were prepared by immunoSEQ multiplex PCR; TCRdb keeps only in-frame clonotypes and omits some of them. This sample carries roughly 13,000 clones, roughly 80% of them seen once, and the ten largest clones take around 0.84%. Specified time point: cycle 4 day 1 (C4D1), after more than 5 weeks of nivolumab. No patient escaped relapse after autologous stem cell transplantation, and brentuximab vedotin exposure varied. By magnetic negative selection, CD4+ T cells were purified from thawed PBMCs. This specimen consisted of CD4+ T cells from blood, obtained before the fourth cycle of nivolumab. These receptors all stem from a human donor with classical Hodgkin lymphoma.

This clone was recorded once. This chain links TRBV10-3 with TRBJ2-2, with D perhaps matching TRBD2 (5 bases). This CDR3 has 14 residues. Trimming removed 2 bases from V and 5 bases from J, with 9 bases in between. CDR1 ENHRY and CDR2 SYGVKD come from the germline V gene. CDR3 protein: CAISETRRTGELFF. DNA for the CDR3: TGTGCCATCAGTGAGACTAGGCGGACCGGGGAGCTGTTTTTT.

This chain joins TRBV2 and TRBJ1-5, with a possible D match to TRBD1 (6 bases). Trimming took off 4 bases at V and 7 bases at J, with 14 bases between the two ends. CDR1 and CDR2 (germline): SNHLY, FYNNEI. The CDR3 is 14 residues long. For the CDR3, the DNA is TGTGCCAGCAGTGTCGGGCAGGGGAGACAGCCCCAGCATTTT. This sequence encodes CASSVGQGRQPQHF.

Regarding this clone: Within the sample, other DNA sequences also encode this same CDR3. V gene TRBV5-1 combines with J gene TRBJ2-7; 8 nucleotides align to TRBD1. Germline assignment: CDR1 SGHRS and CDR2 YFSETQ. J was trimmed by 4 bases and V by 3 bases; bases with no gene match: 3. The CDR3 is made up of 13 amino acids. CDR3 residues: CASSSTGAYEQYF. The CDR3 DNA reads as TGCGCCAGCAGCTCGACAGGGGCGTACGAGCAGTACTTC.

The CDR3 sequence is CSAANGNTEAFF. The CDR3 region has the DNA TGCAGCGCCGCCAATGGGAACACTGAAGCTTTCTTT. J is TRBJ1-1 and V is TRBV29-1; D remains unclear. This CDR3 contains 12 residues. The germline V and J ends were trimmed by 7 bases and 1 base, with 10 bases remaining between them. CDR1 SQVTM and CDR2 ANQGSEA come from the germline V gene. The full variable domain, its missing parts supplied by reference TRBV29-1 and TRBJ1-1, is SAVISQKPSRDICQRGTSLTIQCQVDSQVTMMFWYRQQPGQSLTLIATANQGSEATYESGFVIDKFPISRPNLTFSTLTVSNMSPEDSSIYLCSAANGNTEAFFGQGTRLTVV.

The V and J genes are TRBV7-3 and TRBJ1-3, with unresolved D. This CDR3 comprises 13 residues. V was trimmed by 1 base and J by 0 bases, leaving 1 base between them. Germline V gene data show CDR1 as SGHTA and CDR2 as FQGTGA. CDR3 DNA: TGTGCCAGCAGCTTAAACTCTGGAAACACCATATATTTT. Protein sequence: CASSLNSGNTIYF.

V usage is TRBV7-6 and J usage is TRBJ2-3, with TRBD1 matching over 7 bases. J gave up 3 bases and V 7 bases, and 4 bases lay outside the gene matches. This CDR3 contains 13 residues. CDR1 SGHVS and CDR2 FNYEAQ come from the germline V gene. The CDR3 protein is CASTRGRTDTQYF. CDR3 nucleotide sequence: TGTGCCAGCACTAGGGGGCGTACAGATACGCAGTATTTT.

V and J are TRBV18 and TRBJ2-1, with 9 nucleotides matching TRBD1. Germline-derived CDR1 and CDR2 are KGHSH and LQKENI. V shed 1 base, J shed 7 bases, and the junction held 2 bases outside the gene matches. CDR3 length: 14 residues. CDR3 nucleotide sequence: TGTGCCAGCTCACCACGTGGACAGGGGAATGAGCAGTTCTTC. The encoded protein is CASSPRGQGNEQFF. The full variable domain, its missing parts supplied by reference TRBV18 and TRBJ2-1, is NAGVMQNPRHLVRRRGQEARLRCSPMKGHSHVYWYRQLPEEGLKFMVYLQKENIIDESGMPKERFSAEFPKEGPSILRIQQVVRGDSAAYFCASSPRGQGNEQFFGPGTRLTVL.

The J gene is TRBJ1-5, the V gene TRBV2; D not resolved. The CDR3 contains 14 residues. V lost 4 bases to trimming and J lost 5 bases, with 12 bases between them. Germline-derived CDR1 and CDR2 are SNHLY and FYNNEI. The CDR3 region has the DNA TGTGCCAGCAGTGTAGATCAGCTATATCAGCCCCAGCATTTT. This gives the protein CASSVDQLYQPQHF.

The chain is built from TRBV7-2 and TRBJ2-4, with unresolved D. The V gene lost 4 bases and the J gene lost 5 bases, with 9 bases spanning the gap. The germline V gene has CDR1 SGHTA and CDR2 FQGNSA. The CDR3 length is 13 residues. The CDR3: CASSSDTQNIQYF. The CDR3 nucleotides read TGTGCCAGCAGCTCTGACACCCAAAACATTCAGTACTTC.

V is TRBV11-2 and J is TRBJ2-7; TRBD1 or TRBD2 may be the D gene (5 bases each). CDR1 and CDR2 (germline): SGHAT, FQNNGV. This CDR3 has 16 residues. Trimming took 5 bases from V and 3 from J, leaving 20 bases between them. CDR3 in DNA: TGTGCCAGCAGCCTTCCGTGGGACGGCCTTTACTACGAGCAGTACTTC. Its translation: CASSLPWDGLYYEQYF.